Below are 16 T cell receptor beta chains sequenced from a single sample in a study of CD8 T cells in ankylosing spondylitis. TCRdb independently ran MiXCR on the 5' RACE reads; one entry per CDR3 protein. The sample gives under 250,000 distinct CDR3 sequences, around 24% of which show up once; less than 8.5% is in the top ten. Material: blood, either unsorted or a sorted T cell fraction (not recorded which). The source is a male donor with ankylosing spondylitis or in good health (not recorded which).

This clonotype turned up a few times. This CDR3 is CSARGQGNQPQHF. CDR3 coding DNA: TGCAGTGCTAGAGGACAGGGCAATCAGCCCCAGCATTTT. V gene TRBV20-1 combines with J gene TRBJ1-5; D possibly corresponds to TRBD1 (6 bases). The germline CDR1 and CDR2 sequences are DFQATT and SNEGSKA (reference sequence). V was pared by 1 base and J by 2 bases, with 6 bases between. CDR3 length equals 13 residues.

This clonotype was recorded many times. The CDR3 DNA reads as TGTGCCACCACAGAGAGCTATAGCAATCAGCCCCAGCATTTT. Protein: CATTESYSNQPQHF. V and J are TRBV6-1 and TRBJ1-5; D is undetermined. Looked up from germline, CDR1 is MNHNS and CDR2 is SASEGT. V lost 10 bases to trimming and J lost 0 bases, with 13 bases between them. This CDR3 is 14 amino acids long.

This clonotype was detected ten times or more. The rearrangement links TRBV5-1 to TRBJ2-1, with D possibly TRBD1 on 6 matching bases. CDR1 is SGHRS, CDR2 YFSETQ, per germline. CDR3 length equals 15 residues. The ends were cut back, 2 bases at V and 8 bases at J, with 17 bases in the middle. As DNA, the CDR3 is TGCGCCAGCAGCTTCACAGCAGGGGTCATCGATGAGCAGTTCTTC. It translates to CASSFTAGVIDEQFF.

Of note for this clonotype: This may come from a read error, since a much larger clone is one base off. The V gene is TRBV4-2, the J gene TRBJ2-1; the D gene is possibly TRBD2 (5 bases). Looked up from germline, CDR1 is LGHNA and CDR2 is YNFKEQ. The CDR3 sequence is 14 residues long. Trimming removed 4 bases from V and 10 bases from J, with 17 bases in between. CDR3 coding DNA: TGTGCCAGCAGCCCGGACCCCACCACGGGGGAGCAGTTCTTC. It specifies CASSPDPTTGEQFF.

This clonotype was detected only once. At one boundary the junction diverges from the germline segment, which might be a read error. V gene TRBV20-1 combines with J gene TRBJ2-5; D is possibly TRBD2 (6 bases). The CDR3 contains 16 residues. Germline assignment: CDR1 DFQATT and CDR2 SNEGSKA (reference sequence). The CDR3 reads CSARDFRDLTQETQCF. CDR3 bases: TGCAGTGCTAGAGATTTTCGGGACTTGACCCAAGAGACCCAGTGCTTC.

The J gene is TRBJ2-7, the V gene TRBV20-1; D gene unclear. Germline V gene lookup returns CDR1 DFQATT and CDR2 SNEGSKA (reference sequence). This CDR3 region has 12 residues. V was trimmed by 1 base and J by 4 bases, leaving 8 bases between them. The CDR3 DNA follows: TGCAGTGCTAGAGGTCAGCTTTACGAGCAGTACTTC. As protein: CSARGQLYEQYF.

At least ten counts were recorded for this clonotype. The chain couples TRBV6-2 or TRBV6-3 to TRBJ2-2; no definite D call. This CDR3 spans 13 amino acids. V lost 4 bases, J lost 4 bases, and 7 bases lay in between. In germline, CDR1 is MNHEY, CDR2 SVGEGT. The DNA of the CDR3 is TGTGCCAGCAGTTCAGTGGCCACCGGGGAGCTGTTTTTT. This encodes CASSSVATGELFF.

The CDR3 is CASSPGGSSYEQYF. CDR3 nucleotide sequence: TGTGCCAGCAGCCCCGGGGGGAGCTCCTACGAGCAGTACTTC. The chain links TRBV7-2 to TRBJ2-7, with 7 nucleotides matching TRBD2. The CDR3 is 14 amino acids. CDR1 SGHTA and CDR2 FQGNSA come from the germline V gene. With V trimmed by 5 bases and J by 0 bases, 4 bases remained unmatched. Supplemented by reference TRBV7-2 and TRBJ2-7, the full variable domain reads GAGVSQSPSNKVTEKGKDVELRCDPISGHTALYWYRQSLGQGLEFLIYFQGNSAPDKSGLPSDRFSAERTGGSVSTLTIQRTQQEDSAVYLCASSPGGSSYEQYFGPGTRLTVT.

This clonotype was found a few times. The chain's CDR3 is CASSFQQGHEQFF. CDR3 nucleotide sequence: TGTGCCAGCAGTTTTCAACAGGGTCATGAGCAGTTCTTC. The chain joins TRBV6-6 to TRBJ2-1; D possibly corresponds to TRBD1 (6 bases). Germline V CDR1 and CDR2: MNHNY, SVGAGI (reference sequence). Trimming pared 4 bases from V and 8 bases from J, leaving 12 bases between. The CDR3 runs 13 residues.

This clonotype was recorded at least ten times. V is TRBV20-1 and J is TRBJ1-4; 8 nucleotides agree with TRBD1. From germline, CDR1 is DFQATT and CDR2 SNEGSKA (reference sequence). This CDR3 is 15 amino acids long. The junction had 8 bases not matched to a gene; V was cut back by 0 bases and J by 8 bases. The CDR3 coding sequence is TGCAGTGCTAGAGATTTCGCAGGGGGCCAGGAAAAACTGTTTTTT. Amino acid sequence: CSARDFAGGQEKLFF.

The J gene is TRBJ2-1, the V gene TRBV9; TRBD2 agrees at 9 bases. V trimming: 0 bases; J trimming: 7 bases; junction bases outside the gene matches: 11. Germline CDR1 SGDLS, CDR2 YYNGEE. The CDR3 contains 17 residues. CDR3 sequence: CASSVEQRREGRNEQFF. CDR3 bases: TGTGCCAGCAGCGTAGAGCAGCGGCGGGAGGGGAGAAATGAGCAGTTCTTC.

The rearrangement joins TRBV20-1 to TRBJ1-6; D unclear. V lost 1 base, J lost 0 bases, and 7 bases lay in between. Looked up from germline, CDR1 is DFQATT and CDR2 is SNEGSKA (reference sequence). There are 15 residues in the CDR3. CDR3 nucleotide sequence: TGCAGTGCTAGAGCTCAGAGCTCCTATAATTCACCCCTCCACTTT. It specifies CSARAQSSYNSPLHF.

This clonotype was seen only a few times. The rearrangement links TRBV12-3 or TRBV12-4 to TRBJ2-2; D ambiguous. V was cut by 5 bases and J by 6 bases, with 13 bases left in between. The CDR3 is 14 amino acids. Here the CDR3 reads CASSPTRVAGELFF. Written as DNA, the CDR3 is TGTGCCAGCAGTCCTACCAGAGTGGCCGGGGAGCTGTTTTTT.

The sample holds many counts of this clonotype. The V call is TRBV5-1, the J call TRBJ1-1, with 8 bases aligning to TRBD1. Germline V gene data show CDR1 as SGHRS and CDR2 as YFSETQ. V shed 4 bases, J shed 3 bases, and the junction held 8 bases outside the gene matches. This CDR3 has 15 amino acids. CDR3 in amino acids: CASSGRTGKDTEAFF. The CDR3 region has the DNA TGCGCCAGCAGCGGACGGACAGGGAAGGACACTGAAGCTTTCTTT. Drawing the rest from reference TRBV5-1 and TRBJ1-1, the complete variable domain is KAGVTQTPRYLIKTRGQQVTLSCSPISGHRSVSWYQQTPGQGLQFLFEYFSETQRNKGNFPGRFSGRQFSNSRSEMNVSTLELGDSALYLCASSGRTGKDTEAFFGQGTRLTVV.

This clonotype was observed at least ten times. The rearrangement joins TRBV24-1 to TRBJ2-1, with 11 bases identical to TRBD2. Germline V CDR1 and CDR2: KGHDR, SFDVKD. This CDR3 contains 16 residues. The ends lost 0 bases at V and 5 bases at J; junction bases unmatched: 2. The CDR3 here is CATSDLATSGDNEQFF. The CDR3, as DNA: TGTGCCACCAGTGATTTGGCGACTAGCGGGGACAATGAGCAGTTCTTC.

The chain links TRBV7-2 to TRBJ2-5; D not resolved. The CDR3 has 13 residues. The V and J ends lost 3 bases and 1 base respectively, with 6 bases between them. Germline V gene sequence: CDR1 SGHTA, CDR2 FQGNSA. The CDR3 protein is CASSFGPQETQYF. The CDR3 coding sequence is TGTGCCAGCAGCTTCGGGCCCCAAGAGACCCAGTACTTC.